The entry below describes one TCR beta chain. The sample holds many counts of this clonotype. No cognate antigen has been identified for it. No much larger clone is present one base from it, and per-base qualities are unavailable. A patient counted as having stable hyperthyroidism if there was no progression to ophthalmopathy within 18 months of follow-up. Hyperthyroidism patients were newly diagnosed, with disease duration under 2 months, and aged 18 to 65 years. Patients were excluded if they had other autoimmune diseases, uncontrolled infections, pregnancy or lactation. Diagnosis relied on clinical symptoms, serum thyroxine, TRAb, thyroid ultrasound and orbital computed tomography. PBMCs were isolated from 7.5 to 10 ml of fresh peripheral blood by Ficoll-Paque density gradient centrifugation. Trizol reagent was used to extract the total RNA, and its quality was then checked on an Agilent 2100 Bioanalyzer.

CDR1 SNHLY and CDR2 FYNNEI were looked up in the germline V gene. Taken from cysteine to phenylalanine, the CDR3 has 13 residues. The kept DNA is CDR3 alone, 39 bases in frame from the first base. Germline trimming: 4 bases from V, 6 bases from J; junction bases outside gene matches: 5. This record comes from a study of Graves' ophthalmopathy and Graves' hyperthyroidism (dated by TCRdb to the late 2010s). Study-wide context: Peripheral blood samples were taken at the time of initial diagnosis, before any treatment was given. In about six hyperthyroidism patients, the T-cell repertoires found in thyroid tissue were compared with those found in blood. The independent validation cohort included about 19 hyperthyroidism patients plus 17 patients who later progressed from hyperthyroidism to ophthalmopathy. In total, 135 blood samples were TCR-sequenced: 40 to 45 ophthalmopathy, some 80 hyperthyroidism and approximately 17 hyperthyroidism-to-ophthalmopathy patients. To explore V-J signatures that separate ophthalmopathy from hyperthyroidism, a discovery set of about a hundred patients was enrolled, consisting of approximately 45 with ophthalmopathy and under 65 with stable hyperthyroidism. The study used TCR beta repertoire signatures to distinguish Graves' ophthalmopathy from Graves' hyperthyroidism and to predict progression to ophthalmopathy. Following sampling, methimazole starting at 30 mg daily was administered to hyperthyroidism patients, and high-dose intravenous methylprednisolone was administered to ophthalmopathy patients.

Results the study describes overall, beyond this receptor: In validation, the model predicted ophthalmopathy progression with about 70% sensitivity and around 72% specificity; roughly 11 predicted patients were CT-confirmed with GO in a median of about 7.1 months. Sample size was not statistically predetermined, and group allocation was not concealed from the investigators. In cross-validation, the 13-signature model distinguished ophthalmopathy from stable hyperthyroidism with 85% to 90% sensitivity and about 81% specificity, and in the test set the corresponding values were roughly 80% and 76%. Among expanded thyroid clonotypes with frequency above 0.001, most also showed up in blood, which suggests that blood repertoires may reflect the thyroid immune response.

TCR beta CDR3 regions were amplified from RNA transcripts for repertoire sequencing. HTBI primers and the Qiagen OneStep RT-PCR kit were used in a first-round RT-PCR, which was followed by a second-round multiplex PCR, size selection and purification. Libraries were sequenced on an Illumina HiSeq2000 using paired-end 100 bp reads. The original pipeline was this. SOAPnuke was used to process the reads, throwing out any read that had adapters, had uncalled bases, had a mean Phred below 15, or lacked an exact constant-primer or identifier match. High-quality paired reads were merged with COPE v1.2.5. Clonotypes were defined as unique nucleotide sequences and were aligned to IMGT TRB V, D and J references using MiTCR v1.1. Only V-J combinations with frequency above 0.0001 were analysed, covering over 99% of repertoires. For each V-J combination, a TCR clonal expansion and chaos score was defined as F50 clonal expansion divided by the chaos observed in the TCRdist matrix. Welch's t-statistics and random forest were used to narrow the features down to about a dozen V-J combinations, which were then fed into a naive Bayes classifier. The Morisita-Horn index was used to measure how similar the thyroid and blood repertoires were. TCRdb reprocessing: public reads trimmed at Q25 with fastp, clones called with MiXCR, in-frame beta chains kept. Every distinct CDR3 protein forms one entry, paired with its most common genes and DNA. V and J calls and clone size were set by TCRdb, not the authors. For this sample the table gives roughly 350,000 distinct CDR3 sequences, of which about 18% were detected only once. The top ten clones comprise roughly 2.3% of the sample.

Sample: peripheral blood. The sequence derives from an adult woman with stable Graves' hyperthyroidism. The V and J segments used are TRBV2 and TRBJ2-7; 8 bases in the middle match TRBD1. The nucleotide sequence is given as TGTGCCAGCAGTGGGGACAGGCGCTCCGAGCAGTACTTC. It translates as CASSGDRRSEQYF.